These T cell receptor beta chains were read from a single sample in a study of T cell repertoires in cytomegalovirus infection. These receptors have no known antigen. Each CDR3 protein gets one entry after TCRdb re-called the reads with MiXCR. The sample yields approximately 600,000 distinct CDR3 sequences, 35% to 50% seen once. This sample comprised cultured PBMCs, obtained from culture after CMV antigen stimulation. Receptors originate from a human donor in good health (CMV status not recorded). Some clones in this sample may be carry-over from other donors' samples. The CDR3 runs from the conserved cysteine through the conserved F or W. Each record gives: J gene, D gene, clone size, V gene, CDR3 length, CDR3 protein, CDR3 DNA. D genes are given only for firm matches. A row's size may be missing; if present it is once, few, many or a size class.

j_call: TRBJ2-3
d_call: NA
clone_size: NA
v_call: TRBV7-9
cdr3_length: 15
cdr3_aa: CASSLQRTRTDTQYF
cdr3_nt: TGTGCCAGCAGCTTGCAGCGAACCCGCACAGATACGCAGTATTTT

j_call: TRBJ2-1
d_call: NA
clone_size: NA
v_call: TRBV7-6
cdr3_length: 13
cdr3_aa: CASSLGRPSEQFF
cdr3_nt: TGTGCCAGCAGCTTAGGACGGCCTAGTGAGCAGTTCTTC

j_call: TRBJ1-2
d_call: NA
clone_size: NA
v_call: TRBV7-9
cdr3_length: 14
cdr3_aa: CASSPRTPNYGYTF
cdr3_nt: TGTGCCAGCAGCCCCCGGACACCTAACTATGGCTACACCTTC

j_call: TRBJ2-3
d_call: TRBD2
clone_size: NA
v_call: TRBV29-1
cdr3_length: 13
cdr3_aa: CSVVSGSADTQYF
cdr3_nt: TGCAGCGTTGTTAGCGGGAGTGCAGATACGCAGTATTTT

j_call: TRBJ1-2
d_call: TRBD1
clone_size: NA
v_call: TRBV12-3/TRBV12-4
cdr3_length: 15
cdr3_aa: CASSLGTGLNYGYTF
cdr3_nt: TGTGCCAGCAGTTTAGGGACAGGTCTCAACTATGGCTACACCTTC

j_call: TRBJ1-6
d_call: TRBD1
clone_size: NA
v_call: TRBV5-1
cdr3_length: 18
cdr3_aa: CASSSSWGQQLFGSPLHF
cdr3_nt: TGCGCCAGCAGCTCGTCCTGGGGACAGCAATTATTCGGTTCACCCCTCCACTTT

j_call: TRBJ2-7
d_call: NA
clone_size: few
v_call: TRBV7-2
cdr3_length: 14
cdr3_aa: CASSSWGAPYEQYF
cdr3_nt: TGTGCCAGCAGCTCCTGGGGCGCGCCCTACGAGCAGTACTTC

j_call: TRBJ1-1
d_call: NA
clone_size: NA
v_call: TRBV3-1
cdr3_length: 14
cdr3_aa: CASSQDQVSTEAFF
cdr3_nt: TGTGCCAGCAGCCAAGACCAGGTGTCCACTGAAGCTTTCTTT

j_call: TRBJ2-5
d_call: TRBD1
clone_size: many
v_call: TRBV7-2
cdr3_length: 14
cdr3_aa: CASSSQGAEETQYF
cdr3_nt: TGTGCCAGCAGCTCGCAGGGGGCCGAAGAGACCCAGTACTTC

j_call: TRBJ1-1
d_call: TRBD1
clone_size: NA
v_call: TRBV7-6
cdr3_length: 13
cdr3_aa: CASSEDRESEAFF
cdr3_nt: TGTGCCAGCAGCGAGGACAGGGAATCTGAAGCTTTCTTT

j_call: TRBJ1-1
d_call: NA
clone_size: NA
v_call: TRBV6-8
cdr3_length: 16
cdr3_aa: CASTPESGAANTEAFF
cdr3_nt: TGTGCCAGCACGCCGGAGTCGGGCGCGGCGAACACTGAAGCTTTCTTT

j_call: TRBJ2-1
d_call: TRBD2
clone_size: NA
v_call: TRBV4-1
cdr3_length: 17
cdr3_aa: CASSQDGLAGGHNEQFF
cdr3_nt: TGCGCCAGCAGCCAAGATGGTCTAGCGGGGGGCCACAATGAGCAGTTCTTC

j_call: TRBJ2-7
d_call: NA
clone_size: few
v_call: TRBV7-2
cdr3_length: 15
cdr3_aa: CASSLGRGFSYEQYF
cdr3_nt: TGTGCCAGCAGCTTAGGGCGCGGGTTCTCCTACGAGCAGTACTTC

j_call: TRBJ2-3
d_call: NA
clone_size: NA
v_call: TRBV7-6
cdr3_length: 14
cdr3_aa: CASSLGPLRDTQYF
cdr3_nt: TGTGCCAGCAGCTTGGGCCCTTTAAGGGATACGCAGTATTTT

j_call: TRBJ1-2
d_call: NA
clone_size: NA
v_call: TRBV6-6
cdr3_length: 14
cdr3_aa: CASSNNRDNYGYTF
cdr3_nt: TGTGCCAGCAGTAACAACAGGGATAACTATGGCTACACCTTC

j_call: TRBJ2-7
d_call: TRBD1
clone_size: few
v_call: TRBV6-1
cdr3_length: 14
cdr3_aa: CASTKDRELDEQYF
cdr3_nt: TGTGCCAGCACCAAGGACAGGGAATTGGACGAGCAGTACTTC

j_call: TRBJ2-6
d_call: NA
clone_size: NA
v_call: TRBV7-2
cdr3_length: 13
cdr3_aa: CASSLRRVDVLTF
cdr3_nt: TGTGCCAGCAGCTTAAGAAGGGTCGACGTCCTGACTTTC

j_call: TRBJ1-6
d_call: TRBD1
clone_size: few
v_call: TRBV6-1
cdr3_length: 14
cdr3_aa: CASSGQGNNSPLHF
cdr3_nt: TGTGCCAGCAGTGGACAGGGGAATAATTCACCCCTCCACTTT

j_call: TRBJ2-3
d_call: NA
clone_size: few
v_call: TRBV7-2
cdr3_length: 12
cdr3_aa: CASGMYADTQYF
cdr3_nt: TGTGCCAGCGGGATGTACGCAGATACGCAGTATTTT

j_call: TRBJ2-1
d_call: TRBD1
clone_size: NA
v_call: TRBV7-2
cdr3_length: 16
cdr3_aa: CASSLGGQGKGNEQFF
cdr3_nt: TGTGCCAGCAGCTTAGGGGGACAGGGGAAGGGCAATGAGCAGTTCTTC

j_call: TRBJ1-2
d_call: TRBD1
clone_size: few
v_call: TRBV27
cdr3_length: 15
cdr3_aa: CASSLSPDRVQGYTF
cdr3_nt: TGTGCCAGCAGTCTATCCCCCGACAGGGTACAAGGCTACACCTTC

j_call: TRBJ2-4
d_call: TRBD1
clone_size: NA
v_call: TRBV7-2
cdr3_length: 14
cdr3_aa: CASSPGQGGDIQYF
cdr3_nt: TGTGCCAGCAGCCCCGGACAGGGGGGGGACATTCAGTACTTC

j_call: TRBJ2-5
d_call: NA
clone_size: NA
v_call: TRBV7-2
cdr3_length: 14
cdr3_aa: CASSLGAATETQYF
cdr3_nt: TGTGCCAGCAGCTTAGGGGCGGCGACAGAGACCCAGTACTTC

j_call: TRBJ2-1
d_call: NA
clone_size: NA
v_call: TRBV25-1
cdr3_length: 14
cdr3_aa: CASSELDPGNEQFF
cdr3_nt: TGTGCCAGCAGTGAATTAGATCCAGGCAATGAGCAGTTCTTC

j_call: TRBJ2-7
d_call: NA
clone_size: NA
v_call: TRBV27
cdr3_length: 16
cdr3_aa: CASSFGRRQWGYEQYF
cdr3_nt: TGTGCCAGCAGTTTTGGAAGGCGGCAGTGGGGCTACGAGCAGTACTTC

j_call: TRBJ1-1
d_call: NA
clone_size: NA
v_call: TRBV4-1
cdr3_length: 16
cdr3_aa: CASSQAQRMALTEAFF
cdr3_nt: TGCGCCAGCAGCCAAGCTCAAAGGATGGCGCTCACTGAAGCTTTCTTT

j_call: TRBJ2-3
d_call: TRBD2
clone_size: few
v_call: TRBV25-1
cdr3_length: 13
cdr3_aa: CASSLAEQDTQYF
cdr3_nt: TGTGCCAGCAGCCTAGCGGAGCAAGATACGCAGTATTTT

j_call: TRBJ2-3
d_call: NA
clone_size: NA
v_call: TRBV4-1
cdr3_length: 13
cdr3_aa: CASSQRRPDTQYF
cdr3_nt: TGCGCCAGCAGCCAAAGACGGCCGGATACGCAGTATTTT

j_call: TRBJ1-6
d_call: NA
clone_size: NA
v_call: TRBV4-1
cdr3_length: 18
cdr3_aa: CASSPRDTKSSYNSPLHF
cdr3_nt: TGCGCCAGCAGCCCCCGGGACACAAAGAGCTCCTATAATTCACCCCTCCACTTT

j_call: TRBJ1-2
d_call: TRBD1
clone_size: few
v_call: TRBV7-2
cdr3_length: 13
cdr3_aa: CASSEIAGGGYTF
cdr3_nt: TGTGCCAGCAGCGAGATCGCAGGGGGCGGCTACACCTTC

j_call: TRBJ1-2
d_call: NA
clone_size: NA
v_call: TRBV30
cdr3_length: 12
cdr3_aa: CAWIRDIGGYTF
cdr3_nt: TGTGCCTGGATTAGGGACATAGGTGGCTACACCTTC

j_call: TRBJ2-7
d_call: NA
clone_size: NA
v_call: TRBV4-1
cdr3_length: 15
cdr3_aa: CASSSRDGGLHEQYF
cdr3_nt: TGCGCCAGCAGCTCTCGAGACGGGGGCCTCCACGAGCAGTACTTC

j_call: TRBJ2-5
d_call: TRBD2
clone_size: many
v_call: TRBV7-2
cdr3_length: 16
cdr3_aa: CASSLSLASGNLAQYF
cdr3_nt: TGTGCCAGCAGCTTAAGCTTGGCTAGCGGGAATCTCGCCCAGTACTTC

j_call: TRBJ1-5
d_call: NA
clone_size: NA
v_call: TRBV19
cdr3_length: 13
cdr3_aa: CASSTQSNQPQHF
cdr3_nt: TGTGCCAGTAGTACGCAGAGCAATCAGCCCCAGCATTTT

j_call: TRBJ1-1
d_call: NA
clone_size: NA
v_call: TRBV20-1
cdr3_length: 13
cdr3_aa: CSARHTGNGEAFF
cdr3_nt: TGCAGTGCTAGGCATACGGGGAATGGTGAAGCTTTCTTT

j_call: TRBJ1-1
d_call: TRBD1
clone_size: NA
v_call: TRBV7-8
cdr3_length: 16
cdr3_aa: CASSPRDRGVNTEAFF
cdr3_nt: TGTGCCAGCAGCCCGCGGGACAGGGGGGTGAACACTGAAGCTTTCTTT

j_call: TRBJ2-1
d_call: TRBD2
clone_size: NA
v_call: TRBV6-4
cdr3_length: 14
cdr3_aa: CASSVAGGYNEQFF
cdr3_nt: TGTGCCAGCAGTGTAGCGGGGGGGTACAATGAGCAGTTCTTC

j_call: TRBJ2-7
d_call: NA
clone_size: few
v_call: TRBV6-1
cdr3_length: 13
cdr3_aa: CASSYRESYEQYF
cdr3_nt: TGTGCCAGCAGTTACAGGGAATCCTACGAGCAGTACTTC

j_call: TRBJ2-7
d_call: TRBD2
clone_size: NA
v_call: TRBV7-2
cdr3_length: 15
cdr3_aa: CASRGTSGRAYEQYF
cdr3_nt: TGTGCCAGCAGGGGAACTAGCGGGAGGGCCTACGAGCAGTACTTC

j_call: TRBJ1-5
d_call: NA
clone_size: once
v_call: TRBV6-2/TRBV6-3
cdr3_length: 15
cdr3_aa: CASSRGRRGDQPQHF
cdr3_nt: TGTGCCAGCAGTCGGGGGCGGCGGGGTGATCAGCCCCAGCATTTT

j_call: TRBJ1-1
d_call: NA
clone_size: NA
v_call: TRBV28
cdr3_length: 13
cdr3_aa: CASSSSGYAEAFF
cdr3_nt: TGTGCCAGCAGTTCATCAGGGTACGCTGAAGCTTTCTTT

j_call: TRBJ2-1
d_call: TRBD1
clone_size: NA
v_call: TRBV23-1
cdr3_length: 15
cdr3_aa: CASSPPDRVVNEQFF
cdr3_nt: TGCGCCAGCAGCCCACCGGACAGGGTAGTCAATGAGCAGTTCTTC

j_call: TRBJ2-3
d_call: TRBD2
clone_size: few
v_call: TRBV11-2
cdr3_length: 19
cdr3_aa: CASSLFSALSGGFTDTQYF
cdr3_nt: TGTGCCAGCAGCCTCTTCTCTGCCCTTAGCGGGGGTTTTACAGATACGCAGTATTTT

j_call: TRBJ2-7
d_call: NA
clone_size: NA
v_call: TRBV6-1
cdr3_length: 13
cdr3_aa: CASGQRGGYEQYF
cdr3_nt: TGTGCCAGCGGACAAAGGGGAGGCTACGAGCAGTACTTC

j_call: TRBJ1-1
d_call: NA
clone_size: many
v_call: TRBV7-2
cdr3_length: 13
cdr3_aa: CASSFSATTEAFF
cdr3_nt: TGTGCCAGCAGCTTCTCGGCAACCACTGAAGCTTTCTTT